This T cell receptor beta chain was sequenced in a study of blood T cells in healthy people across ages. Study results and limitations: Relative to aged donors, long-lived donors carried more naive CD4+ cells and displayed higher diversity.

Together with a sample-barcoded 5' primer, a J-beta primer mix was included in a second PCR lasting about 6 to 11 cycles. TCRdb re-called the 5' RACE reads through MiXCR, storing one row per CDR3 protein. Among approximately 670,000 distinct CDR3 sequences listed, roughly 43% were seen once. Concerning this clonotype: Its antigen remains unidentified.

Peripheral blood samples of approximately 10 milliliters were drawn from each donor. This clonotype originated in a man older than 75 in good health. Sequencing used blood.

Here the CDR3 reads CSARLQRMGGETQYF. Written as DNA, the CDR3 is TGCAGTGCTAGACTCCAACGGATGGGGGGGGAGACCCAGTACTTC. The V and J genes are TRBV20-1 and TRBJ2-5, with TRBD2 identical over 7 bases. CDR3 length: 15 residues. Per germline, CDR1 DFQATT and CDR2 SNEGSKA (reference sequence). Trimming cost V 2 bases and J 5 bases; bases outside gene matches: 11.